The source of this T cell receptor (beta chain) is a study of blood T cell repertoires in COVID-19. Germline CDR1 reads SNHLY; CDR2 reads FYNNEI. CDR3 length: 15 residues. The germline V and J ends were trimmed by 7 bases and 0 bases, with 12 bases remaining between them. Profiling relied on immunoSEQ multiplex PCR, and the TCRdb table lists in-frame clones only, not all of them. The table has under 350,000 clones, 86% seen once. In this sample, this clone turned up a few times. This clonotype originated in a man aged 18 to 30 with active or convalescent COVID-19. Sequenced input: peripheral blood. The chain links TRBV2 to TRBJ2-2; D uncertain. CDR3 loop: CASTVAATNTGELFF. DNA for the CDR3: TGTGCCAGCACAGTGGCGGCTACGAACACCGGGGAGCTGTTTTTT.